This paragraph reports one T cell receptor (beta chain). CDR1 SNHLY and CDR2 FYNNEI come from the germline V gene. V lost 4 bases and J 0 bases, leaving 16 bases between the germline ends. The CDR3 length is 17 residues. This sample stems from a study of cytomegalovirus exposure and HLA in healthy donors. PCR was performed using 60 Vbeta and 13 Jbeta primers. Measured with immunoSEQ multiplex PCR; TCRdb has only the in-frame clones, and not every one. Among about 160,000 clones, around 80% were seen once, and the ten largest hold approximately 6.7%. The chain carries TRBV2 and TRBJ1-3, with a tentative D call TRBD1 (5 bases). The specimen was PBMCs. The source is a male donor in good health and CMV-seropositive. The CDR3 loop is CASSGPFGTLSGNTIYF. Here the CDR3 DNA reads TGTGCCAGCAGTGGTCCATTCGGGACTCTCTCTGGAAACACCATATATTTT.